These 29 T cell receptor beta chains share one sample of origin, sequenced in a study of post-analysis software for immune sequencing data. The TCR beta cDNA libraries contained unique molecular identifiers. TCRdb fed the PCR reads into MiXCR, producing one record per CDR3 protein. The top ten hold over 9% of the sample, which has around 700,000 distinct CDR3 sequences, 59% seen once. Their recognized antigens are unknown. Study-wide results and caveats: A handful of TRBV segments were significantly more frequent in patients than in controls. TRBV5-6, TRBV5-1 and TRBV20-1 were among these segments.

The sequencing input was blood. The source of these receptors is a girl aged 2 to 9 with multiple sclerosis.

The V gene is TRBV20-1, the J gene TRBJ1-4; 12 bases fit TRBD1. The CDR3 has 14 amino acids. CDR1 and CDR2 (germline): DFQATT, SNEGSKA (reference sequence). Trimming cost V 0 bases and J 13 bases; bases outside gene matches: 6. The CDR3 here is CSAREGTGGRSLFF. As DNA, the CDR3 is TGCAGTGCTAGAGAGGGGACAGGGGGCCGGTCACTGTTTTTT.

This chain joins TRBV7-7 and TRBJ1-5; D not resolved. The CDR3 extends over 14 amino acids. Looked up from germline, CDR1 is SSHAT and CDR2 is FNYEAQ (reference sequence). The CDR3 DNA sequence: TGTGCTAGAAGGGTCCCACGGTTCGTCCAGCCCCAGCATTTT. Translating gives CARRVPRFVQPQHF.

V gene TRBV5-1 combines with J gene TRBJ2-1, with D possibly TRBD1 on 5 matching bases. This CDR3 is built from 14 residues. Germline-derived CDR1 and CDR2 are SGHRS and YFSETQ. V was shortened by 1 base and J by 4 bases, with 9 bases between the two germline ends. DNA for the CDR3: TGCGCCAGCAGCTTGCAGGCAGGGTACAATGAGCAGTTCTTC. Amino acid sequence: CASSLQAGYNEQFF.

The chain has TRBV7-9 and TRBJ1-4; D is unclear. The CDR3 runs to 16 residues. Trimming removed 4 bases from V and 6 bases from J, with 18 bases in between. Germline V CDR1 and CDR2: SEHNR, FQNEAQ (reference sequence). CDR3 region: CASSSYTHRVDEKLFF. DNA of the CDR3: TGTGCCAGCAGCTCCTACACCCATCGGGTGGATGAAAAACTGTTTTTT.

The chain is built from TRBV5-1 and TRBJ2-7, with 9 bases aligning to TRBD1. The germline gives CDR1 SGHRS, CDR2 YFSETQ. V trimming: 4 bases; J trimming: 5 bases; junction bases outside the gene matches: 7. CDR3 length: 14 amino acids. CDR3 sequence reads: CASSAGQGDDEQYF. The CDR3 DNA follows: TGCGCCAGCAGCGCGGGACAGGGTGACGACGAGCAGTACTTC.

The J gene is TRBJ2-1, the V gene TRBV6-6; possible D gene TRBD1, 6 bases. V was trimmed by 6 bases and J by 5 bases, leaving 17 bases between them. The CDR3 consists of 15 residues. The germline CDR1 and CDR2 sequences are MNHNY and SVGAGI (reference sequence). The CDR3: CASSRTALSHNEQFF. CDR3 in DNA: TGTGCCAGCAGCCGGACAGCACTATCCCACAATGAGCAGTTCTTC.

CDR3 residues: CASSDPDGRNYNEQFF. The DNA for the CDR3 is TGTGCCAGCAGTGATCCCGACGGACGTAACTACAATGAGCAGTTCTTC. The genes are TRBV25-1 and TRBJ2-1; no definite D call. Per germline, CDR1 MGHDK and CDR2 SYGVNS. The V and J ends lost 3 bases and 3 bases respectively, with 15 bases between them. CDR3 length: 16 amino acids.

This rearrangement joins TRBV7-2 to TRBJ2-7; a possible D gene is TRBD2 (7 bases). The CDR3 covers 15 residues. The germline V and J ends were trimmed by 2 bases and 2 bases, with 13 bases remaining between them. Germline-derived CDR1 and CDR2 are SGHTA and FQGNSA. DNA for the CDR3: TGTGCCAGCAGCTTAAGAGGGGGGGCAACCTACGAGCAGTACTTC. This translates into CASSLRGGATYEQYF.

The rearrangement links TRBV7-9 to TRBJ2-1; weak D call: TRBD2 (5 bases). This CDR3 is built from 15 residues. V was trimmed by 3 bases and J by 8 bases, leaving 17 bases between them. Germline-derived CDR1 and CDR2 are SEHNR and FQNEAQ (reference sequence). CDR3 loop: CASSFEGERVDEQFF. CDR3 nucleotide sequence: TGTGCCAGCAGCTTCGAGGGAGAGAGGGTCGATGAGCAGTTCTTC.

The chain has TRBV27 and TRBJ2-1, with 7 bases fitting TRBD2. Germline V CDR1 and CDR2: MNHEY, SMNVEV (reference sequence). CDR3 length equals 14 residues. V lost 8 bases to trimming and J lost 3 bases; unmatched junction nucleotides: 7. The CDR3: CASRGVAGYNEQFF. Written as DNA, the CDR3 is TGTGCCAGCCGAGGGGTAGCGGGCTACAATGAGCAGTTCTTC.

This sequence joins TRBV6-5 and TRBJ2-3; TRBD2 aligns across 7 bases. The CDR3 is 13 residues long. V lost 6 bases and J lost 6; bases outside the gene matches: 6. Germline values: CDR1 MNHEY, CDR2 SVGAGI. The CDR3: CASSHPGGDTQYF. CDR3 DNA: TGTGCCAGCAGCCACCCCGGGGGGGATACGCAGTATTTT.

The V call is TRBV5-1, the J call TRBJ2-1; perhaps TRBD1 as D (6 bases). Germline V gives CDR1 SGHRS, CDR2 YFSETQ. This CDR3 is 15 amino acids long. V lost 4 bases to trimming and J lost 2 bases, with 13 bases between them. CDR3 sequence: CASSPGHQTYNEQFF. The CDR3 DNA follows: TGCGCCAGCAGCCCGGGACATCAAACCTACAATGAGCAGTTCTTC.

The chain is built from TRBV15 and TRBJ2-3; perhaps TRBD2 as D (5 bases). The CDR3 consists of 17 residues. The V gene's germline CDR1 is LNHNV and CDR2 YYDKDF (reference sequence). The V and J ends lost 2 bases and 1 base respectively, with 16 bases between them. CDR3 sequence reads: CATSRYPRRSGTDTQYF. The CDR3 DNA is TGTGCCACCAGCAGATACCCTCGGAGGTCTGGCACAGATACGCAGTATTTT.

A single count supports this clonotype. The CDR3 DNA follows: TGTGCCAGCAGTTACAGACAGGGGGCCCAAGAGACCCAGTACTTC. As protein: CASSYRQGAQETQYF. This chain uses TRBV6-2 or TRBV6-3 with TRBJ2-5; 10 bases are shared with TRBD1. Per germline, CDR1 MNHEY and CDR2 SVGEGT. With V trimmed by 2 bases and J by 1 base, 1 base remained unmatched. The CDR3 totals 15 residues.

CDR3 protein: CASSFLPTVDNEQFF. DNA for the CDR3: TGTGCCAGCAGTTTCCTACCGACAGTTGACAATGAGCAGTTCTTC. J is TRBJ2-1 and V is TRBV27; tentatively, D is TRBD1 (5 bases). The CDR3 has 15 amino acids. CDR1 and CDR2 (germline): MNHEY, SMNVEV (reference sequence). V lost 3 bases and J 5 bases, leaving 14 bases between the germline ends.

V usage is TRBV20-1 and J usage is TRBJ2-1; D might be TRBD1 or TRBD2, each matching 5 bases. CDR1 and CDR2 (germline): DFQATT, SNEGSKA (reference sequence). Trimming took 5 bases from V and 5 from J, leaving 13 bases between them. This CDR3 region has 13 residues. The CDR3 spells CSARRDGNNEQFF. CDR3 coding DNA: TGCAGTGCTCGCCGGGACGGAAACAATGAGCAGTTCTTC.

The genes are TRBV29-1 and TRBJ2-7; 10 positions match TRBD1. CDR1 is SQVTM and CDR2 is ANQGSEA in the germline V gene. The length of the CDR3 is 13 residues. Trimming cost V 7 bases and J 1 base; bases outside gene matches: 4. CDR3 residues: CSGRQGASYEQYF. CDR3 sequence (DNA): TGCAGCGGGAGACAGGGGGCTTCCTACGAGCAGTACTTC.

This clonotype was counted once. Written as DNA, the CDR3 is TGCAGTGCTAGTTGGACTAGCGGGGGAGATACGCAGTATTTT. Encoded protein: CSASWTSGGDTQYF. This rearrangement joins TRBV20-1 to TRBJ2-3; 13 bases agree with TRBD2. J lost 5 bases, V lost 3 bases, and 2 bases had no gene match. The V gene's germline CDR1 is DFQATT and CDR2 SNEGSKA (reference sequence). The CDR3 contains 14 residues.

V gene TRBV2 combines with J gene TRBJ2-7; 8 bases agree with TRBD2. Looked up from germline, CDR1 is SNHLY and CDR2 is FYNNEI. This CDR3 contains 15 residues. The V segment lost 4 bases and the J segment 6 bases; nucleotides outside the gene matches: 11. The CDR3 nucleotides read TGTGCCAGCAGTGCGGGACTAGTAAAACAACCCGAGCAGTACTTC. Translated: CASSAGLVKQPEQYF.

The chain combines TRBV5-1 with TRBJ1-2; D ambiguous. Germline V gene data show CDR1 as SGHRS and CDR2 as YFSETQ. CDR3 length equals 12 residues. V lost 5 bases, J lost 1 base, and 6 bases lay in between. CDR3 nucleotide sequence: TGCGCCAGCAGGACTGGTAACTATGGCTACACCTTC. Encoded protein: CASRTGNYGYTF.

This clonotype was observed a handful of times. The rearrangement joins TRBV7-3 to TRBJ2-1; 7 bases match TRBD2. This CDR3 comprises 15 residues. Trimming cost V 5 bases and J 7 bases; bases outside gene matches: 11. Germline V gene lookup returns CDR1 SGHTA and CDR2 FQGTGA. The CDR3 DNA reads as TGTGCCAGCAGCCCTTTTGCGGGAGTTGATAATGAGCAGTTCTTC. Amino acid sequence: CASSPFAGVDNEQFF. The full variable domain, rest sourced from reference TRBV7-3 and TRBJ2-1, is GAGVSQTPSNKVTEKGKYVELRCDPISGHTALYWYRQSLGQGPEFLIYFQGTGAADDSGLPNDRFFAVRPEGSVSTLKIQRTERGDSAVYLCASSPFAGVDNEQFFGPGTRLTVL.

Points on this clonotype: One junction end disagrees with the germline gene, perhaps due to a read error. The V call is TRBV7-2, the J call TRBJ2-3; D tentatively reads TRBD1 or TRBD2 (6 bases each). The CDR3 extends over 14 amino acids. Germline V gene data show CDR1 as SGHTA and CDR2 as FQGNSA. CDR3 nucleotide sequence: TGCGCCACCCGAGGGGGGCTAGGCACAGATACGCAGTATTTT. This gives the protein CATRGGLGTDTQYF.

This clonotype was counted a few times. This chain uses TRBV20-1 with TRBJ2-1; 7 bases agree with TRBD2. Looked up from germline, CDR1 is DFQATT and CDR2 is SNEGSKA (reference sequence). V lost 3 bases and J lost 9; bases outside the gene matches: 5. This CDR3 spans 12 amino acids. CDR3 coding DNA: TGCAGTGCTAGTTCCTGGGGGGGTGAGCAGTTCTTC. Amino acid sequence: CSASSWGGEQFF.

This clonotype was recorded a few times. The rearrangement joins TRBV6-5 to TRBJ2-3; TRBD2 agrees at 7 bases. CDR1 is MNHEY and CDR2 is SVGAGI in the germline V gene. The CDR3 runs 15 residues. V lost 5 bases to trimming and J lost 2 bases; unmatched junction nucleotides: 7. The CDR3, as DNA: TGTGCCAGCAGTGCGGGACTACGCCTCACAGATACGCAGTATTTT. This gives the protein CASSAGLRLTDTQYF.

As concerns this clonotype: A junction boundary mismatches the germline segment, possibly from a read error. The V and J genes are TRBV7-7 and TRBJ2-7, with 8 bases matching TRBD2. The J call may be incorrect, as the DNA end agrees better with TRBJ2-5. CDR3 length: 13 residues. Germline-derived CDR1 and CDR2 are SSHAT and FNYEAQ (reference sequence). The DNA for the CDR3 is TGTGCTAGCAGTTCGGGAGGGGTCGAGACCCAGTACTTC. Translating it yields CASSSGGVETQYF.

The CDR3 DNA follows: TGTGCCAGCAGCCAAGAGGGGGTAGCGGGTAACTATGGCTACACCTTC. It is translated as CASSQEGVAGNYGYTF. The chain has TRBV3-1 and TRBJ1-2; D possibly corresponds to TRBD1 (5 bases). Germline CDR1 is LGHDT and CDR2 is YNNKEL (reference sequence). Trimming cost V 0 bases and J 1 base, with 12 bases left between them. This CDR3 spans 16 amino acids. The full variable domain, in which reference TRBV3-1 and TRBJ1-2 provide the parts outside the CDR3, is DTAVSQTPKYLVTQMGNDKSIKCEQNLGHDTMYWYKQDSKKFLKIMFSYNNKELIINETVPNRFSPKSPDKAHLNLHINSLELGDSAVYFCASSQEGVAGNYGYTFGSGTRLTVV.

V and J are TRBV29-1 and TRBJ1-2; tentatively, D is TRBD1 (6 bases). There are 13 residues in the CDR3. The V gene's germline CDR1 is SQVTM and CDR2 ANQGSEA. Trimming took 5 bases from V and 5 from J, leaving 15 bases between them. For the CDR3, the DNA is TGCAGCGTTCACGCCCGGGGGGCATATGGCTACACCTTC. As protein: CSVHARGAYGYTF.

The chain recombines TRBV5-1 with TRBJ2-5; 7 positions agree with TRBD2. The CDR3 length is 16 residues. V was clipped by 0 bases and J by 2 bases; unmatched bases: 7. From germline, CDR1 is SGHRS and CDR2 YFSETQ. The CDR3, as DNA: TGCGCCAGCAGCTTGGCAACTAGCGAGATACAAGAGACCCAGTACTTC. Protein: CASSLATSEIQETQYF.

The J gene is TRBJ2-7, the V gene TRBV7-8; 14 bases fit TRBD2. The CDR3 has 14 amino acids. With 5 bases clipped from V and 7 bases from J, the junction kept 4 bases outside the gene matches. Germline CDR1 reads SGHVS; CDR2 reads FQNEAQ. CDR3 loop: CASSMTSGRVEQYF. Written as DNA, the CDR3 is TGTGCCAGCAGCATGACTAGCGGGAGGGTGGAGCAGTACTTC.